A selection of T cell receptor beta chains follows, all from one sample in a study of cytomegalovirus exposure and HLA in healthy donors. This table comes from immunoSEQ multiplex PCR, and its TCRdb copy is limited to in-frame clones, with some not included. The sample comprises about 200,000 clones, 65% to 80% of which are singletons, and 0.9% to 1.2% rests with the top ten. Sequencing used PBMCs. The receptors come from a woman aged 40 to 55 in good health and CMV-seronegative. The CDR3 runs from the conserved cysteine through the conserved F or W. Fields, in order: clone size, J gene, D gene, V gene, CDR3 protein, CDR3 DNA. A D gene is named only where the DNA matches it firmly. The size entry is marked missing in some rows and otherwise reads once, few, many or a size class.

-,TRBJ2-1,TRBD2,TRBV19,CASSLRPLAGVDNEQFF,TGTGCCAGTAGTTTACGCCCACTAGCGGGAGTTGATAATGAGCAGTTCTTC
-,TRBJ2-5,TRBD1,TRBV5-1,CASSSTTGTPGETQYF,TGCGCCAGCAGCTCCACGACAGGGACCCCTGGAGAGACCCAGTACTTC
few,TRBJ1-2,-,TRBV9,CASSVAGGYTF,TGTGCCAGCAGCGTAGCCGGGGGCTACACCTTC
-,TRBJ1-1,-,TRBV4-1,CASSHPWGRVNTEAFF,TGCGCCAGCAGCCACCCCTGGGGCAGGGTGAACACTGAAGCTTTCTTT
-,TRBJ1-1,-,TRBV5-1,CASSQIRTARNTEAFF,TGCGCCAGCAGCCAAATTAGGACAGCAAGGAACACTGAAGCTTTCTTT
-,TRBJ2-1,-,TRBV15,CATSTYSSYNEQFF,TGTGCCACCAGCACCTACAGCTCCTACAATGAGCAGTTCTTC
few,TRBJ2-6,TRBD1,TRBV29-1,CSVDGQGAIGGANVLTF,TGCAGCGTTGACGGACAGGGGGCGATCGGTGGGGCCAACGTCCTGACTTTC
-,TRBJ1-5,-,TRBV28,CASSGGVGLPTQHF,TGTGCCAGCAGTGGAGGGGTAGGCCTCCCGACCCAGCATTTT
-,TRBJ1-4,-,TRBV5-1,CASSHGQINEKLFF,TGCGCCAGCAGCCACGGACAAATTAATGAAAAACTGTTTTTT
-,TRBJ1-4,-,TRBV7-8,CASTPHPGIENEKLFF,TGTGCCAGCACCCCGCACCCGGGGATTGAGAATGAAAAACTGTTTTTT
-,TRBJ1-1,TRBD1,TRBV18,CASSFMGQGGDEAFF,TGTGCCAGCTCTTTCATGGGACAGGGAGGAGATGAAGCTTTCTTT
once,TRBJ2-2,TRBD1,TRBV7-2,CASSLETGVGELFF,TGTGCCAGCAGCTTAGAGACAGGGGTCGGGGAGCTGTTTTTT
-,TRBJ2-1,TRBD2,TRBV11-2,CASSSPLAEEQFF,TGTGCCAGCAGCTCCCCACTAGCGGAGGAGCAGTTCTTC
-,TRBJ2-3,-,TRBV30,CAWSVHPQRTLGTQYF,TGTGCCTGGAGTGTACATCCCCAGCGGACTCTGGGTACGCAGTATTTT
few,TRBJ1-4,-,TRBV4-3,CASSPVRGRKLFF,TGCGCCAGCAGTCCCGTCCGGGGGAGAAAACTGTTTTTT
-,TRBJ2-7,TRBD2,TRBV7-8,CASSLRAGLAGYEQYF,TGTGCCAGCAGCTTACGGGCGGGGCTAGCGGGGTACGAGCAGTACTTC
-,TRBJ1-1,-,TRBV19,CASSRPDRNTEAFF,TGTGCCAGTAGTAGGCCAGACAGGAACACTGAAGCTTTCTTT
once,TRBJ2-3,TRBD2,TRBV19,CASSPWTSGSTDTQYF,TGTGCCAGTAGTCCTTGGACTAGCGGGAGCACAGATACGCAGTATTTT
-,TRBJ1-2,-,TRBV5-4,CASSLDGTNYGYTF,TGTGCCAGCAGCTTGGACGGGACTAACTATGGCTACACCTTC
-,TRBJ1-1,-,TRBV15,CATRMGASGNTEAFF,TGTGCCACCCGCATGGGGGCCTCCGGTAACACTGAAGCTTTCTTT
-,TRBJ2-1,-,TRBV11-3,CASNIAPSSYNEQFF,TGTGCCAGCAATATAGCCCCGAGCTCCTACAATGAGCAGTTCTTC
-,TRBJ2-7,-,TRBV6-5,CASSYSVPGSTQQYF,TGTGCCAGCAGTTACTCGGTCCCGGGGAGCACCCAGCAGTACTTC
-,TRBJ1-1,-,TRBV6-5,CASSYAEFTSEAFF,TGTGCCAGCAGTTACGCAGAATTTACAAGTGAAGCTTTCTTT
-,TRBJ1-2,TRBD1,TRBV7-3,CASSLTGQGPGGYTF,TGTGCCAGCAGCTTAACTGGACAGGGTCCGGGGGGCTACACCTTC
-,TRBJ2-2,TRBD2,TRBV19,CASTEGRLAGGGELFF,TGTGCCAGTACCGAAGGGAGACTAGCGGGAGGCGGGGAGCTGTTTTTT
-,TRBJ1-3,-,TRBV19,CASNGQGKGSGNTIYF,TGTGCCAGTAATGGTCAGGGAAAGGGTTCTGGAAACACCATATATTTT
-,TRBJ2-2,-,TRBV5-1,CASSLGVKTGELFF,TGCGCCAGCAGCTTAGGGGTCAAAACCGGGGAGCTGTTTTTT
few,TRBJ1-1,TRBD1,TRBV6-5,CASRGQGSYSEAFF,TGTGCCAGCAGGGGACAGGGGAGCTACTCTGAAGCTTTCTTT
once,TRBJ1-5,-,TRBV2,CASGQYSNQPQHF,TGTGCCAGCGGGCAGTATAGCAATCAGCCCCAGCATTTT
-,TRBJ1-3,-,TRBV7-2,CASSLQSSGNTIYF,TGTGCCAGCAGCCTACAGTCATCTGGAAACACCATATATTTT
-,TRBJ1-4,TRBD1,TRBV7-2,CASSFSGTGKLFF,TGTGCCAGCAGCTTTTCCGGGACAGGGAAACTGTTTTTT
-,TRBJ1-4,TRBD1,TRBV6-1,CASSEGWTGEKLFF,TGTGCCAGCAGTGAAGGGTGGACAGGGGAAAAACTGTTTTTT
-,TRBJ1-2,TRBD1,TRBV5-8,CASSLERDRGGGYGYTF,TGTGCCAGCAGCTTGGAGAGAGACAGGGGAGGAGGCTATGGCTACACCTTC
-,TRBJ2-5,TRBD2,TRBV25-1,CASSAAGAARETQYF,TGTGCCAGCAGTGCAGCGGGAGCTGCTAGAGAGACCCAGTACTTC
few,TRBJ2-2,TRBD2,TRBV7-9,CASNPLTSGRNTGELFF,TGTGCCAGCAACCCCCTTACTAGCGGGAGGAACACCGGGGAGCTGTTTTTT
-,TRBJ1-1,TRBD1,TRBV5-1,CASSLGQGGTEAFF,TGCGCCAGCAGCCTAGGACAGGGAGGGACTGAAGCTTTCTTT
-,TRBJ1-1,-,TRBV5-4,CASSPSGVTEAFF,TGTGCCAGCAGCCCCAGTGGAGTCACTGAAGCTTTCTTT
-,TRBJ1-1,-,TRBV7-7,CASSASSGDTEAFF,TGTGCCAGCAGCGCCTCGTCGGGTGACACTGAAGCTTTCTTT
-,TRBJ2-7,-,TRBV10-3,CANSDSYEQYF,TGTGCCAACTCGGACAGCTACGAGCAGTACTTC
-,TRBJ1-5,-,TRBV18,CASSFEVDNQPQHF,TGTGCCAGCTCCTTCGAGGTGGATAATCAGCCCCAGCATTTT
-,TRBJ1-4,-,TRBV6-5,CASNPKGIGNEKLFF,TGTGCCAGCAATCCGAAGGGGATAGGAAACGAAAAACTGTTTTTT
few,TRBJ1-2,TRBD1,TRBV30,CAWRFGGTGVFYGYTF,TGTGCCTGGAGATTTGGAGGGACAGGAGTATTCTATGGCTACACCTTC
-,TRBJ1-1,TRBD1,TRBV2,CASRGQMNTEAFF,TGTGCCAGCAGGGGACAGATGAACACTGAAGCTTTCTTT
-,TRBJ1-2,TRBD1,TRBV12-5,CASGLLFVGTAQLHGYGYTF,TGTGCTAGTGGTTTGCTATTCGTCGGGACAGCCCAACTACATGGCTATGGCTACACCTTC
-,TRBJ2-3,TRBD1,TRBV15,CAIGTGRVNTQYF,TGTGCCATCGGGACAGGGCGCGTTAATACGCAGTATTTT
-,TRBJ2-1,-,TRBV7-9,CASSPPIRLGNEQFF,TGTGCCAGCAGCCCACCCATCCGACTGGGCAATGAGCAGTTCTTC
-,TRBJ2-5,-,TRBV2,CASSAEREETQYF,TGTGCCAGCAGTGCAGAACGGGAAGAGACCCAGTACTTC
-,TRBJ1-5,-,TRBV6-1,CASSAGGYQPQHF,TGTGCCAGCAGTGCGGGGGGCTATCAGCCCCAGCATTTT